This is a list of T cell receptor beta chains from one sample in a study of CD8+CD57+ T cells in acquired aplastic anemia. TCRdb re-called the reads through MiXCR, storing one row per CDR3 protein. Of about 98,000 distinct CDR3 sequences listed, 55% to 70% were seen once; the top ten hold 65%. The sequenced material came from sorted CD4+, CD8+, or CD8+CD57+ T cells (not recorded which) from PBMCs. Receptors were obtained from a human donor with aplastic anemia. Each CDR3 is given with its conserved first and last residue. The D gene is left open where the match is weak. The listing skips clone size in some rows; elsewhere it reads once, few, many or a size class.

D,size,J,V,DNA,CDR3
.,.,TRBJ1-1,TRBV7-2,TGTGCCAGCAGCTTATTGGCGGCCGTGAACACTGAAGCTTTCTTT,CASSLLAAVNTEAFF
.,.,TRBJ1-1,TRBV19,TGTGCCATCAAATCAGGGAACACTGAAGCTTTCTTT,CAIKSGNTEAFF
.,many,TRBJ2-1,TRBV12-3/TRBV12-4,TGTGCCAGCAGTGCGACGGGGCCCAACAATGAGCAGTTCTTC,CASSATGPNNEQFF
TRBD2,few,TRBJ2-7,TRBV25-1,TGTGCCAGCAGCATTACTAGCGGGAGTGAATACGAGCAGTACTTC,CASSITSGSEYEQYF
.,.,TRBJ1-6,TRBV15,TGTGCCACCAGCACCCCGGGACACTATAATTCACCCCTCCACTTT,CATSTPGHYNSPLHF
.,few,TRBJ1-6,TRBV10-2,TGCGCCAGCAGTAAGGGGCAGGCTTCACCCCTCCACTTT,CASSKGQASPLHF
TRBD2,.,TRBJ2-1,TRBV19,TGTGCCAGTAGTATTATAGCGGGAGACTACAATGAGCAGTTCTTC,CASSIIAGDYNEQFF
.,.,TRBJ2-1,TRBV7-3,TGTGCCAGCAGCTTAAGTGCTGCAAACAATGAGCAGTTCTTC,CASSLSAANNEQFF
.,once,TRBJ1-1,TRBV7-6,TGTGCCAGCAGCTTAGCCGGCAGGCGGGAAACTGAAGCTTTCTTT,CASSLAGRRETEAFF
TRBD2,.,TRBJ2-3,TRBV20-1,TGCAGTGCTCGGCGACTAGCGGGGGTCACGGGGGATACGCAGTATTTT,CSARRLAGVTGDTQYF
.,few,TRBJ2-1,TRBV2,TGTGCCAGGTCCGGGACCGAATCCTACAATGAGCAGTTCTTC,CARSGTESYNEQFF
.,many,TRBJ1-5,TRBV7-9,TGTGCCAGCAGCTTAGGACAGCAGAATCAGCCCCAGCATTTT,CASSLGQQNQPQHF
.,.,TRBJ2-3,TRBV20-1,TGCAGTGCTAGGACGGGCGGAAGCACAGATACGCAGTATTTT,CSARTGGSTDTQYF
TRBD2,.,TRBJ2-3,TRBV4-1,TGCGCCAGCAGCCCCACCCGGACTAGGAGGGCAGATACGCAGTATTTT,CASSPTRTRRADTQYF
.,.,TRBJ2-7,TRBV7-8,TGTGCCAGCAGTTTAGCCCGGGATTCCTACGAGCAGTACTTC,CASSLARDSYEQYF
TRBD1,few,TRBJ2-5,TRBV20-1,TGCAGTGCGGAGGGGACAGGGGAGACCCAGTACTTC,CSAEGTGETQYF
.,.,TRBJ1-6,TRBV3-1,TGTGCCAGCAGCCGGTCGGACAGCGATTCACCCCTCCACTTT,CASSRSDSDSPLHF
TRBD1,.,TRBJ2-7,TRBV10-2,TGTGCCAGCAGTTCGACAGGGATCGCCTACGAGCAGTACTTC,CASSSTGIAYEQYF
TRBD1,once,TRBJ1-3,TRBV12-3/TRBV12-4,TGTGCCAGCAGCGGGACAGGGGGGCCTGGAAACACCATATATTTT,CASSGTGGPGNTIYF
TRBD1,.,TRBJ2-3,TRBV7-3,TGTGCCAGCAGCTTAACATTATGGACAGGGTTACTCACAGATACGCAGTATTTT,CASSLTLWTGLLTDTQYF
.,.,TRBJ2-2,TRBV9,TGTGCCAGCAGCCCCAGTGGAACCACCGGGGAGCTGTTTTTT,CASSPSGTTGELFF
TRBD1,.,TRBJ1-4,TRBV2,TGTGCCAGCAGAGAGGGACAGGGGAAAAGGGAACTGTTTTTT,CASREGQGKRELFF
TRBD2,.,TRBJ2-2,TRBV2,TGTGCCAGCCGCGGGAGATCGAACACCGGGGAGCTGTTTTTT,CASRGRSNTGELFF
.,.,TRBJ1-1,TRBV20-1,TGCAGTGCTAGAGATTGGCGTCGCGACTCCACTGAAGCTTTCTTT,CSARDWRRDSTEAFF